The 2 T cell receptor beta chains listed next were all sequenced from one sample in a study of cytotoxic CD8 clonotypes in ibrutinib-treated CLL. TCRdb keeps only in-frame clones here, not all; method: immunoSEQ multiplex PCR. In the table there are just over 200,000 clones, roughly 79% of which are singletons. Material: PBMCs, obtained after 12 months of ibrutinib treatment. These TCRs come from a human donor with chronic lymphocytic leukemia.

CDR3 sequence (DNA): TGCGCCAGCAGAGGCTTCGGGACTAGCGGGGGAGCGAGCACAGATACGCAGTATTTT. Translation gives CASRGFGTSGGASTDTQYF. The rearrangement links TRBV5-1 to TRBJ2-3; 14 nucleotides match TRBD2. J lost 0 bases, V lost 5 bases, and 11 bases had no gene match. CDR3 length: 19 residues. Germline V gene sequence: CDR1 SGHRS, CDR2 YFSETQ.

The V and J genes are TRBV5-6 and TRBJ2-3, with D hard to call. The germline CDR1 and CDR2 sequences are SGHDT and YYEEEE. The CDR3 covers 11 residues. V was pared by 2 bases and J by 6 bases, with 4 bases between. The DNA for the CDR3 is TGTGCCAGCAGCTTAGCGGATACGCAGTATTTT. It encodes CASSLADTQYF. The variable domain in full, with the rest retrieved from reference TRBV5-6 and TRBJ2-3, is DAGVTQSPTHLIKTRGQQVTLRCSPKSGHDTVSWYQQALGQGPQFIFQYYEEEERQRGNFPDRFSGHQFPNYSSELNVNALLLGDSALYLCASSLADTQYFGPGTRLTVL.